Each of the 16 T cell receptor beta chains below was sequenced from the same sample in a study of naive and memory T cell subsets. Both TRBC1 and TRBC2 were covered by a beta constant-region primer of two equimolar oligonucleotides. MiXCR, run by TCRdb on the UMI-ligation and nested PCR reads, gives a single entry per CDR3 protein. The sample contains around 27,000 distinct CDR3 sequences, 9.5% to 12% of which appear only once. Sequenced sample: effector memory CD4+ T cells from blood. Subset here: effector memory, CD45RA- CD27-. The receptors were sampled from a human donor in good health.

The chain uses TRBV7-2 and TRBJ1-4; 7 bases map to TRBD1. This CDR3 region has 14 residues. The germline gives CDR1 SGHTA, CDR2 FQGNSA. V was clipped by 4 bases and J by 7 bases; unmatched bases: 6. For the CDR3, the DNA is TGTGCCAGCAGCTCCAGGGGGGATAGTGAAAAACTGTTTTTT. Translated: CASSSRGDSEKLFF.

This clonotype was counted between two and nine times. The chain links TRBV19 to TRBJ1-2, with 10 bases matching TRBD1. The CDR3 contains 13 residues. Germline V gives CDR1 LNHDA, CDR2 SQIVND (reference sequence). Trimming removed 6 bases from V and 7 bases from J; junction bases left unmatched: 5. DNA for the CDR3: TGTGCCAGTAGCCAGACAGGGGGCGGTGGCTACACCTTC. Its protein product is CASSQTGGGGYTF. Full variable domain (rest looked up from reference TRBV19 and TRBJ1-2): DGGITQSPKYLFRKEGQNVTLSCEQNLNHDAMYWYRQDPGQGLRLIYYSQIVNDFQKGDIAEGYSVSREKKESFPLTVTSAQKNPTAFYLCASSQTGGGGYTFGSGTRLTVV.

This rearrangement joins TRBV12-3 or TRBV12-4 to TRBJ2-3; D tentatively reads TRBD1 or TRBD2 (5 bases each). The CDR3 spans 15 residues. Trimming took 7 bases from V and 7 from J, leaving 21 bases between them. The CDR3 bases are TGTGCCAGCACCCAAGGGGCCGGGGCTGGGAATACGCAGTATTTT. It yields the protein CASTQGAGAGNTQYF.

The chain combines TRBV19 with TRBJ2-2; 8 bases match TRBD2. Germline V gene data show CDR1 as LNHDA and CDR2 as SQIVND (reference sequence). CDR3 length: 17 amino acids. Trimming cost V 4 bases and J 3 bases; bases outside gene matches: 10. The CDR3 bases are TGTGCCAGTAGTACATTTAGCGGGAAGAGTCACACCGGGGAGCTGTTTTTT. Residues: CASSTFSGKSHTGELFF.

The chain is built from TRBV6-2 or TRBV6-3 and TRBJ1-3; D possibly corresponds to TRBD1 (5 bases). The CDR3 covers 16 residues. V dropped 6 bases and J dropped 3 bases, with 18 bases sitting between them. Looked up from germline, CDR1 is MNHEY and CDR2 is SVGEGT. For the CDR3, the DNA is TGTGCCAGCAGCAAGGGACGGAGTCAATATGGAAACACCATATATTTT. Amino acid sequence: CASSKGRSQYGNTIYF.

This clonotype was observed at least ten times. CDR3 in DNA: TGTGCCAGCAGTTTTTACGCGGTAAACACTGAAGCTTTCTTT. Protein product: CASSFYAVNTEAFF. This chain connects TRBV27 to TRBJ1-1; D unresolved. The CDR3 length is 14 residues. CDR1 is MNHEY and CDR2 is SMNVEV in the germline V gene (reference sequence). Trimming took off 3 bases at V and 2 bases at J, with 10 bases between the two ends.

V gene TRBV29-1 combines with J gene TRBJ2-5; 12 nucleotides match TRBD2. The CDR3 runs 15 residues. Germline V gene data show CDR1 as SQVTM and CDR2 as ANQGSEA. Trimming took 5 bases from V and 3 from J; bases not matched to a gene: 7. CDR3 sequence (DNA): TGCAGCGTTACTCTAGGACTAGCGGGAAAAGAGACCCAGTACTTC. It encodes CSVTLGLAGKETQYF.

This clonotype showed up many times. This chain uses TRBV2 with TRBJ2-4, with D perhaps assigned TRBD1 or TRBD2 (5 bases each). Germline CDR1 is SNHLY and CDR2 is FYNNEI. V was clipped by 2 bases and J by 4 bases, with 12 bases between them. CDR3 length: 15 residues. CDR3 residues: CASSEKGPGKNIQYF. DNA of the CDR3: TGTGCCAGCAGTGAAAAGGGGCCGGGGAAAAACATTCAGTACTTC.

This sequence joins TRBV20-1 and TRBJ1-5; D gene uncertain. CDR3 length: 13 residues. V shed 2 bases and J shed 5 bases, with 10 bases lying between them. Germline V gives CDR1 DFQATT, CDR2 SNEGSKA (reference sequence). CDR3 bases: TGCAGTGCTAGAACAGACTCGGATCAGCCCCAGCATTTT. Translation: CSARTDSDQPQHF.

This clonotype occurred many times. V gene TRBV18 combines with J gene TRBJ2-1, with D hard to call. CDR1 and CDR2 from the germline V gene are KGHSH and LQKENI. Trimming took 6 bases from V and 0 from J, leaving 21 bases between them. The CDR3 length is 18 residues. The CDR3 DNA follows: TGTGCCAGCTCCCCCATCCGGCAGAGGTCAAGCTCCTACAATGAGCAGTTCTTC. Translating gives CASSPIRQRSSSYNEQFF.

This clonotype was counted between two and nine times. The genes are TRBV6-2 or TRBV6-3 and TRBJ1-4; D is ambiguous. Germline CDR1 reads MNHEY; CDR2 reads SVGEGT. This CDR3 contains 13 residues. V lost 8 bases, J lost 10 bases, and 17 bases lay in between. CDR3 sequence reads: CASAGQGFGKLFF. The CDR3 nucleotides read TGTGCCAGCGCGGGTCAAGGGTTTGGAAAACTGTTTTTT.

This chain connects TRBV6-1 to TRBJ2-4; 7 bases map to TRBD2. Losses at the gene ends were 2 bases for V and 8 bases for J; bases not matched to a gene: 6. The CDR3 runs 14 residues. Germline V lookup: CDR1 MNHNS, CDR2 SASEGT. As DNA, the CDR3 is TGTGCCAGCAGTGAAATTAGAGGGAGGGACATTCAGTACTTC. Its translation is CASSEIRGRDIQYF.

Note on this clonotype: A read error may account for a junction end that differs from germline. The chain recombines TRBV7-2 with TRBJ2-1, with 9 bases that match TRBD1. Germline loops: CDR1 SGHTA, CDR2 FQGNSA. CDR3 length: 12 residues. The CDR3 sequence is CASSPFRDRESF. The DNA for the CDR3 is TGTGCCAGCAGCCCATTCCGGGACAGGGAGTCCTTC.

This clonotype is classed as medium-sized. The CDR3 is CASSQQTGPNYGYTF. The CDR3 DNA follows: TGTGCCAGCAGCCAACAAACAGGGCCTAACTATGGCTACACCTTC. The rearrangement uses TRBV7-2 and TRBJ1-2; TRBD1 is a possible D gene (6 bases). The CDR3 has 15 residues. Germline loops: CDR1 SGHTA, CDR2 FQGNSA. V was shortened by 5 bases and J by 0 bases, with 13 bases between the two germline ends.

DNA for the CDR3: TGTGCCAGCAGTTACGCGGGAGCGGGACCAGATACGCAGTATTTT. It encodes CASSYAGAGPDTQYF. The chain recombines TRBV6-2 or TRBV6-3 with TRBJ2-3; TRBD2 aligns across 7 bases. CDR1 and CDR2 from the germline V gene are MNHEY and SVGEGT. The CDR3 has 15 amino acids. V was clipped by 2 bases and J by 4 bases; unmatched bases: 6.

This clonotype appeared many times. The chain combines TRBV28 with TRBJ1-5; D unresolved. The V gene's germline CDR1 is MDHEN and CDR2 SYDVKM. Trimming stripped 6 bases from V and 1 base from J, with 1 base between. CDR3 length equals 11 residues. DNA of the CDR3: TGTGCCAGCAGAAGCAATCAGCCCCAGCATTTT. It codes for CASRSNQPQHF.